This T cell receptor beta chain was captured in a study of blood T cells in healthy people across ages. A note on this clonotype: Its antigen is not identified.

Study findings and constraints: Diversity of TCR beta correlated strongly with naive T cell percentage. Comparison with aged donors showed that long-lived donors had more naive CD4+ cells and higher diversity.

Together with a sample-barcoded 5' primer, a J-beta primer mix was included in a second PCR lasting roughly 6 to 12 cycles. Researchers report that a template-switch adaptor with 12 random nucleotides tagged each cDNA molecule. TCRdb processed the 5' RACE reads anew with MiXCR; each CDR3 protein has one entry. This table has about 1.6 million distinct CDR3 sequences, 34% appearing once. The specimen was blood. The clonotype originates from a woman aged 30 to 39 in good health.

The CDR3 is CASSSGQGWNEQFF. The CDR3 DNA reads as TGTGCCAGCAGCTCGGGACAGGGGTGGAATGAGCAGTTCTTC. The V call is TRBV7-9, the J call TRBJ2-1, with TRBD1 matching 10 bases. The CDR3 extends over 14 amino acids. Germline trimming cut 4 bases from V and 7 bases from J; bases unmatched to any gene: 4. Germline V CDR1 and CDR2: SEHNR, FQNEAQ (reference sequence). Together with reference TRBV7-9 and TRBJ2-1, the CDR3 gives the full variable domain: DTGVSQNPRHKITKRGQNVTFRCDPISEHNRLYWYRQTLGQGPEFLTYFQNEAQLEKSRLLSDRFSAERPKGSFSTLEIQRTEQGDSAMYLCASSSGQGWNEQFFGPGTRLTVL.